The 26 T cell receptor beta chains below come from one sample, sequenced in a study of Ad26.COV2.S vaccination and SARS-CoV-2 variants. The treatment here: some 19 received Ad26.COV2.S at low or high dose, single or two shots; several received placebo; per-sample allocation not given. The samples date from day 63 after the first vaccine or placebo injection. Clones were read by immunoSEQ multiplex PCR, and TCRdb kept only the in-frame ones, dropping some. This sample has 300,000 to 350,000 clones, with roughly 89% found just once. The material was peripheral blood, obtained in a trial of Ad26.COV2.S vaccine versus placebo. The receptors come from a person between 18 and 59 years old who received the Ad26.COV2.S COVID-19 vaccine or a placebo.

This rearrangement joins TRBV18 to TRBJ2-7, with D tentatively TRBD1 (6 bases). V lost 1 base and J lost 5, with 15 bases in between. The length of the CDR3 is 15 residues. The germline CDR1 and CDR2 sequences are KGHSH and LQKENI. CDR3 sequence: CASSPQQGFGNEQYF. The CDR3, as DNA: TGTGCCAGCTCACCACAACAGGGTTTTGGGAACGAGCAGTACTTC.

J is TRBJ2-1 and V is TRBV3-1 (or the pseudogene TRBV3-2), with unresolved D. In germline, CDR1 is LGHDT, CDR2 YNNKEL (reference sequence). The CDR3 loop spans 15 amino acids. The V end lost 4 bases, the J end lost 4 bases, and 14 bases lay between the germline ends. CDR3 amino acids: CASSPNRGLYNEQFF. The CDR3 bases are TGTGCCAGCAGCCCTAACAGAGGCCTATACAATGAGCAGTTCTTC.

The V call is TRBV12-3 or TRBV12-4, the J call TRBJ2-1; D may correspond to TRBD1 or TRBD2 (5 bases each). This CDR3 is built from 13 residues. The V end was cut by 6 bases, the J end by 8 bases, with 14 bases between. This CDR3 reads CASRWDRGDEQFF. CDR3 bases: TGTGCCAGCAGGTGGGACCGAGGCGATGAGCAGTTCTTC.

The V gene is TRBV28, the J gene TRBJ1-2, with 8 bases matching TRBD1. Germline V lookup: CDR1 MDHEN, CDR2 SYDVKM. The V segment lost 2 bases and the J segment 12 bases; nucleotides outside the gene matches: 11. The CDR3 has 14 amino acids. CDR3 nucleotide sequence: TGTGCCAGCAGTTTAGCCAGGGGGCAGGCATTCGACACCTTC. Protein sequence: CASSLARGQAFDTF.

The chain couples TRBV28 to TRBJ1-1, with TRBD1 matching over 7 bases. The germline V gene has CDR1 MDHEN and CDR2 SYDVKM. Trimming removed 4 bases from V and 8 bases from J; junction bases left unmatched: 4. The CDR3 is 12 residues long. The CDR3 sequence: CASSSRGPEAFF. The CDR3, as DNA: TGTGCCAGCAGTTCAAGGGGGCCGGAAGCTTTCTTT. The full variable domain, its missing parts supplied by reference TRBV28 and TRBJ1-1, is DVKVTQSSRYLVKRTGEKVFLECVQDMDHENMFWYRQDPGLGLRLIYFSYDVKMKEKGDIPEGYSVSREKKERFSLILESASTNQTSMYLCASSSRGPEAFFGQGTRLTVV.

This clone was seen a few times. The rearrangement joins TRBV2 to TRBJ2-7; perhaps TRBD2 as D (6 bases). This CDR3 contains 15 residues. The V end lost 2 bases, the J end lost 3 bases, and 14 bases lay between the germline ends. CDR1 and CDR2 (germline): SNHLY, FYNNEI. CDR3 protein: CASSETRREDYEQYF. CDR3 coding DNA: TGTGCCAGCAGTGAAACCCGCAGGGAGGACTACGAGCAGTACTTC.

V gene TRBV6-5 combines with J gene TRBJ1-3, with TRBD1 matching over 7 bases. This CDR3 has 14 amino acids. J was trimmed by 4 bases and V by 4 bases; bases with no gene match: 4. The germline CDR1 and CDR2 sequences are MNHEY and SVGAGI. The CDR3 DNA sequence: TGTGCCAGCAGTTCGACAGGGAGGGGAAACACCATATATTTT. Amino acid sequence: CASSSTGRGNTIYF.

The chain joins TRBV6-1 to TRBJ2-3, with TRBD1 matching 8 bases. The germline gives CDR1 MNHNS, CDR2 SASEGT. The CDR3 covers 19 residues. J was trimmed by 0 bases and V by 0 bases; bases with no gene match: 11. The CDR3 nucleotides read TGTGCCAGCAGTGAAGCGCCTACAGGGGGAATGGCTAGCACAGATACGCAGTATTTT. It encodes CASSEAPTGGMASTDTQYF.

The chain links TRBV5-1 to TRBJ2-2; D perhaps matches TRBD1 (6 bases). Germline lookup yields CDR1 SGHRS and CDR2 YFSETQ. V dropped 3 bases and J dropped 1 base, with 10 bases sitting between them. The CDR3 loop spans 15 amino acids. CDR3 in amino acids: CASSWTEQNTGELFF. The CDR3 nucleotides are TGCGCCAGCAGCTGGACAGAACAGAACACCGGGGAGCTGTTTTTT.

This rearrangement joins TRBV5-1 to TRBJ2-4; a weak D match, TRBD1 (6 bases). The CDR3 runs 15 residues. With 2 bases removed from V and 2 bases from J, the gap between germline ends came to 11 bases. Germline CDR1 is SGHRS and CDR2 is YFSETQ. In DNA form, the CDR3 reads TGCGCCAGCAGCTTATATACAGGGTCCAAAAACATTCAGTACTTC. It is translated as CASSLYTGSKNIQYF.

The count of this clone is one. The CDR3 DNA sequence: TGCGCCAGCAGCTTGGGGAGGCTAGCGGGAGGCTGGACAGATACGCAGTATTTT. Translating gives CASSLGRLAGGWTDTQYF. The chain combines TRBV5-1 with TRBJ2-3, with TRBD2 identical over 11 bases. The trim removed 0 bases at V and 3 bases at J, leaving 9 bases unmatched. CDR3 size: 18 residues. Germline values: CDR1 SGHRS, CDR2 YFSETQ.

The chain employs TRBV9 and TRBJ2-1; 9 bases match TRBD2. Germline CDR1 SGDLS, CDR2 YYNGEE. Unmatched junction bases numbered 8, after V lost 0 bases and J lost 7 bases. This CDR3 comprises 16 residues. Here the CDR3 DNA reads TGTGCCAGCAGCGTAGATCGTAGCGGGAGTAGGAATGAGCAGTTCTTC. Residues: CASSVDRSGSRNEQFF.

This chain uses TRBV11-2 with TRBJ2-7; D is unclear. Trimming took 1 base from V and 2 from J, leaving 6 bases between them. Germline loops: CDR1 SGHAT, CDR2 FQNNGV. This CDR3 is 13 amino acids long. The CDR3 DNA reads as TGTGCCAGCAGCTTAGCACAGCCCTACGAGCAGTACTTC. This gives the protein CASSLAQPYEQYF.

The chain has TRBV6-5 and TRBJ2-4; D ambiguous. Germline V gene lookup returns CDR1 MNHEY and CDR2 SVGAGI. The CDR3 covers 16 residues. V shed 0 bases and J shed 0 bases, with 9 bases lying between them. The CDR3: CASSYSTLGAKNIQYF. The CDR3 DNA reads TGTGCCAGCAGTTACTCGACTTTGGGAGCCAAAAACATTCAGTACTTC.

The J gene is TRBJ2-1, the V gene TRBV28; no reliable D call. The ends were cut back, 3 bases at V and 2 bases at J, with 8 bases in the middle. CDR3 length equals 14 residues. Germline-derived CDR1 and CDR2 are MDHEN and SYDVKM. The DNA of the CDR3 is TGTGCCAGCAGTTTCGCTCTTACCTACAATGAGCAGTTCTTC. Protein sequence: CASSFALTYNEQFF.

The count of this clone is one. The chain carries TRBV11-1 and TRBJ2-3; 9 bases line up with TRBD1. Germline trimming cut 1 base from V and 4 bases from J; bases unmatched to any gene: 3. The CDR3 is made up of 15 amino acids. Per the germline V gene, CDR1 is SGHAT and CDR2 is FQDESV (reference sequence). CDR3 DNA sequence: TGTGCCAGCAGCTTAGGGGGACAGGGTCCAGATACGCAGTATTTT. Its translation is CASSLGGQGPDTQYF.

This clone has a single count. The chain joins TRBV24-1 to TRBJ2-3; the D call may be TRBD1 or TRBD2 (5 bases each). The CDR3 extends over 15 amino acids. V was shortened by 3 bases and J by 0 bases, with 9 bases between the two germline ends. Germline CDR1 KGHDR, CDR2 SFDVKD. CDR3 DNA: TGTGCCACCAGTGATAGCCGGGACAGCACAGATACGCAGTATTTT. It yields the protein CATSDSRDSTDTQYF.

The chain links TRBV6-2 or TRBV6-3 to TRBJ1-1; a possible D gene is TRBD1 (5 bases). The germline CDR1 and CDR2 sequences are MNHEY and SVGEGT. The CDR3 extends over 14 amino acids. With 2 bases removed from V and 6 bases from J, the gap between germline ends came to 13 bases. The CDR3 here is CASSYVGGAAEAFF. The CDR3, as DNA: TGTGCCAGCAGTTACGTTGGGGGTGCGGCTGAAGCTTTCTTT.

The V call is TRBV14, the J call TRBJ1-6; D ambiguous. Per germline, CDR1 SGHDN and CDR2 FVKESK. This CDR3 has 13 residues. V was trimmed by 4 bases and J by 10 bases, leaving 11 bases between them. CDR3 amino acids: CASSLMTESPLHF. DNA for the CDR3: TGTGCCAGCAGCCTGATGACGGAGTCACCCCTCCACTTT.

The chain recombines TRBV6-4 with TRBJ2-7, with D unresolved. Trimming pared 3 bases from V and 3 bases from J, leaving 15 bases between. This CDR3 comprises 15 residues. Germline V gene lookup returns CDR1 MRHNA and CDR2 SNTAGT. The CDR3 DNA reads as TGTGCCAGCAGTGAACTGAACTCAAATTGCTACGAGCAGTACTTC. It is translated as CASSELNSNCYEQYF.

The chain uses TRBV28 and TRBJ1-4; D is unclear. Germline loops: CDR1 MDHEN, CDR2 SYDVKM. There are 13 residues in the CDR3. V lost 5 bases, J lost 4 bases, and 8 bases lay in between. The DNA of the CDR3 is TGTGCCAGCAGTGAAGAGCTTAATGAAAAACTGTTTTTT. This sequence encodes CASSEELNEKLFF.

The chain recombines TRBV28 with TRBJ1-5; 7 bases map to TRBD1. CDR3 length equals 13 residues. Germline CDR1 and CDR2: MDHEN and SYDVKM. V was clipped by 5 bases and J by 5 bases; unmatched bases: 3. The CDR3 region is CASSQGGYQPQHF. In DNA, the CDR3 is TGTGCCAGCAGTCAGGGGGGTTATCAGCCCCAGCATTTT. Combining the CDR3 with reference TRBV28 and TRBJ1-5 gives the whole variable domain DVKVTQSSRYLVKRTGEKVFLECVQDMDHENMFWYRQDPGLGLRLIYFSYDVKMKEKGDIPEGYSVSREKKERFSLILESASTNQTSMYLCASSQGGYQPQHFGDGTRLSIL.

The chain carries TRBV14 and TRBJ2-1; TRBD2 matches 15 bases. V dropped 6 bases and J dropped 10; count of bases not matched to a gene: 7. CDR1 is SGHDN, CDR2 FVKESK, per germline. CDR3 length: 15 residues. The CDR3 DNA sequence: TGTGCCAGCAGAAGGACTAGCGGGAGGGCCGAAGAGCAGTTCTTC. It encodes CASRRTSGRAEEQFF.

CDR3 DNA: TGTGCCAGCAGCCTCGGAACTGGGCCAGATACGCAGTATTTT. Its protein product is CASSLGTGPDTQYF. The rearrangement joins TRBV9 to TRBJ2-3, with D unresolved. Looked up from germline, CDR1 is SGDLS and CDR2 is YYNGEE. The CDR3 has 14 residues. Trimming removed 4 bases from V and 4 bases from J, with 13 bases in between.

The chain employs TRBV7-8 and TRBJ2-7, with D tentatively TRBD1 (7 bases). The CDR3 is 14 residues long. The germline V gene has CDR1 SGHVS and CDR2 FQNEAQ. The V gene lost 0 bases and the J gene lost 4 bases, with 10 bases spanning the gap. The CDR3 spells CASSLARGEYEQYF. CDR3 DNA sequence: TGTGCCAGCAGCTTAGCCAGGGGGGAGTACGAGCAGTACTTC.

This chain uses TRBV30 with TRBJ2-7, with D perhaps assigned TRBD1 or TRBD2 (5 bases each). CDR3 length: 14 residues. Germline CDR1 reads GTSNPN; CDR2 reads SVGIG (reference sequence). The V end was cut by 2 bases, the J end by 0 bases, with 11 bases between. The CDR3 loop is CAWSRSGGSYEQYF. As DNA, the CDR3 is TGTGCCTGGAGTAGGTCTGGGGGCTCCTACGAGCAGTACTTC. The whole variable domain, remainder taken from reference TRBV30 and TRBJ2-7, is SQTIHQWPATLVQPVGSPLSLECTVEGTSNPNLYWYRQAAGRGLQLLFYSVGIGQISSEVPQNLSASRPQDRQFILSSKKLLLSDSGFYLCAWSRSGGSYEQYFGPGTRLTVT.